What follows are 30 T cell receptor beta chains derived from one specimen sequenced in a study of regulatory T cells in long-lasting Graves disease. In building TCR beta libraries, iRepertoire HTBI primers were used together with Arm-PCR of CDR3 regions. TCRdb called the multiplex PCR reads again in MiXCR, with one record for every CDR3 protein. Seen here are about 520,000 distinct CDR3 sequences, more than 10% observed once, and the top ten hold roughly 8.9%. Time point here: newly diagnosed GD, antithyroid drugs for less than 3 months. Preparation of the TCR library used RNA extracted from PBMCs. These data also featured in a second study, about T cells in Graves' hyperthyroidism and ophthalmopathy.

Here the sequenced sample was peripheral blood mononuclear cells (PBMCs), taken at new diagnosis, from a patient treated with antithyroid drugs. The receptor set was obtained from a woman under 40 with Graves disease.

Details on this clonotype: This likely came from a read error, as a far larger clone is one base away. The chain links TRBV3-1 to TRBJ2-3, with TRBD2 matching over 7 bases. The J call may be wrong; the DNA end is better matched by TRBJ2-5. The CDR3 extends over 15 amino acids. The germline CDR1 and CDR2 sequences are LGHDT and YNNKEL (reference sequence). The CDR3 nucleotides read TGTGCCAGCAGCCAAGGTTGGACTAGAAAAGGGGCCCAGTACTTC. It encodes CASSQGWTRKGAQYF.

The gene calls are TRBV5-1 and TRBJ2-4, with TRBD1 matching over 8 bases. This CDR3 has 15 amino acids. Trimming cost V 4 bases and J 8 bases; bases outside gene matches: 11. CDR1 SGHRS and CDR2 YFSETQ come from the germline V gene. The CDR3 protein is CASSPTRGRGDIQYF. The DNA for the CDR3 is TGCGCCAGCAGCCCGACCAGGGGGCGCGGAGACATTCAGTACTTC.

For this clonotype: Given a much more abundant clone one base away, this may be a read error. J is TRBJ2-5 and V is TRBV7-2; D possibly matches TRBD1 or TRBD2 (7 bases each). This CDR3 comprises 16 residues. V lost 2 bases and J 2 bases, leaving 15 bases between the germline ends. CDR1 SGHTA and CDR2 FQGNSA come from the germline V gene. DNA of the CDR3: TGTGCCAGCAGCTTAAACAGGGGAGGGGGTCAAGAGACCCAGTACTTC. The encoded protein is CASSLNRGGGQETQYF.

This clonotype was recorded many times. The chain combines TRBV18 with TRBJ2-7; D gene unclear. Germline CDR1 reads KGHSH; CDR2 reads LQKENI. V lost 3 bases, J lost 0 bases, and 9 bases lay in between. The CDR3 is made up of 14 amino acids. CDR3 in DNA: TGTGCCAGCTCACCGTCCCTCAGCTCCTACGAGCAGTACTTC. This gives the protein CASSPSLSSYEQYF.

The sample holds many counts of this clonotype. CDR3 sequence (DNA): TGTGCCAGCAGCCAGGGGGTCTACACTGAAGCTTTCTTT. Translation gives CASSQGVYTEAFF. V is TRBV5-6 and J is TRBJ1-1; 7 nucleotides line up with TRBD1. The CDR3 has 13 amino acids. V was pared by 4 bases and J by 3 bases, with 3 bases of the junction left unmatched. Germline CDR1 is SGHDT and CDR2 is YYEEEE.

CDR3 residues: CASSQWLDRKYSGNTIYF. In DNA, the CDR3 is TGCGCCAGCAGCCAATGGTTGGACAGAAAATACTCTGGAAACACCATATATTTT. The chain couples TRBV4-1 to TRBJ1-3, with a possible D match to TRBD1 (6 bases). With 2 bases removed from V and 0 bases from J, the gap between germline ends came to 17 bases. The CDR3 is 18 residues long. The germline gives CDR1 MGHRA, CDR2 YSYEKL.

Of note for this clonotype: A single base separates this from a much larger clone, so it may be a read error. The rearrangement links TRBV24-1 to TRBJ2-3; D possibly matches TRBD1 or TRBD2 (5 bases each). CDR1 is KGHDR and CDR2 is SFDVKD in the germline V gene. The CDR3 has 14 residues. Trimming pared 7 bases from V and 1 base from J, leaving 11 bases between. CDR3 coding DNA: TGTGCCACCAGCCCGGGACGGGGCACAGATACGCAGTATTTT. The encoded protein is CATSPGRGTDTQYF.

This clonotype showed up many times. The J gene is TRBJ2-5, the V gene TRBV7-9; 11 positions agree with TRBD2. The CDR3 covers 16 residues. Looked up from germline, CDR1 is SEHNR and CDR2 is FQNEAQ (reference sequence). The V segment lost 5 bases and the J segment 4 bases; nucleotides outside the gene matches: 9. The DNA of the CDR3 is TGTGCCAGCAGCCTTATTGCTGGGACTAGCGGAGAGACCCAGTACTTC. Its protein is CASSLIAGTSGETQYF.

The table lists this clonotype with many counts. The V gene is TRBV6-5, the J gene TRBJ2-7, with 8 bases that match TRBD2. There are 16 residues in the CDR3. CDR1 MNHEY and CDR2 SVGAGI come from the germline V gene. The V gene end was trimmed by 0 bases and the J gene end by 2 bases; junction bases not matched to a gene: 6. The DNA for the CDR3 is TGTGCCAGCAGTTACTCCCATAGCGGGAACACCTACGAGCAGTACTTC. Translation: CASSYSHSGNTYEQYF.

The CDR3 DNA sequence: TGTGCCAGCTCGTGGAATAGCGGGAACCCCGCTTACGAGCAGTACTTC. This encodes CASSWNSGNPAYEQYF. The gene calls are TRBV18 and TRBJ2-7, with TRBD2 matching over 8 bases. The trim removed 6 bases at V and 4 bases at J, leaving 14 bases unmatched. The CDR3 is 16 amino acids. Germline values: CDR1 KGHSH, CDR2 LQKENI.

The CDR3 protein is CAGQGQNTEAFF. The DNA for the CDR3 is TGTGCCGGGCAAGGACAGAACACTGAAGCTTTCTTT. The J gene is TRBJ1-1, the V gene TRBV19, with D perhaps matching TRBD1 (5 bases). The CDR3 is 12 residues long. V lost 11 bases to trimming and J lost 1 base, with 11 bases between them. The germline V gene encodes CDR1 LNHDA and CDR2 SQIVND (reference sequence).

The CDR3 DNA is TGTGCCAGCAGTTACATGGGGACAGGGGGCCGTGAGACCCAGTACTTC. It is translated as CASSYMGTGGRETQYF. J is TRBJ2-5 and V is TRBV6-5; 12 bases match TRBD1. With V trimmed by 2 bases and J by 5 bases, 6 bases remained unmatched. The germline gives CDR1 MNHEY, CDR2 SVGAGI. The CDR3 consists of 16 residues.

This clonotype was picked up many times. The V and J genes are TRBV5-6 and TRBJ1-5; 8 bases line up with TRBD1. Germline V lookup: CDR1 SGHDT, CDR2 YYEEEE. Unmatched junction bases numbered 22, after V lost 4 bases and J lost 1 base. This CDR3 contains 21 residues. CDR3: CASSVGQARGVIGTSNQPQHF. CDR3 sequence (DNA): TGTGCCAGCAGCGTGGGACAGGCGCGTGGAGTGATTGGAACGAGCAATCAGCCCCAGCATTTT.

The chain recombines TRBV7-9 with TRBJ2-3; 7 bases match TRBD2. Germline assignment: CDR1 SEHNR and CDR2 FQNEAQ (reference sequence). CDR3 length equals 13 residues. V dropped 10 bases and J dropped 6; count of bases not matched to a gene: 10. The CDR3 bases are TGTGCCATTGCTTCGAGCGGGAACGATACGCAGTATTTT. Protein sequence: CAIASSGNDTQYF. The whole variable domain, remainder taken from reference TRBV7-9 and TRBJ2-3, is DTGVSQNPRHKITKRGQNVTFRCDPISEHNRLYWYRQTLGQGPEFLTYFQNEAQLEKSRLLSDRFSAERPKGSFSTLEIQRTEQGDSAMYLCAIASSGNDTQYFGPGTRLTVL.

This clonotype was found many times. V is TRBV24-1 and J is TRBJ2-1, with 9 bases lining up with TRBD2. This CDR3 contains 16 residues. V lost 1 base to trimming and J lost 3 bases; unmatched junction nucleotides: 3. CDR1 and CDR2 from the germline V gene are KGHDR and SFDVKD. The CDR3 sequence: CATSDFERGDYNEQFF. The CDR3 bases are TGTGCCACCAGTGATTTCGAGCGGGGGGACTACAATGAGCAGTTCTTC.

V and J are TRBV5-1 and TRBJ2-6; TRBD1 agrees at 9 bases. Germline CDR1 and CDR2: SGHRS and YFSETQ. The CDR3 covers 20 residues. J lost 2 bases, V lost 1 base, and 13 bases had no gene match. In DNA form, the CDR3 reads TGCGCCAGCAGCTTGACAGGGGGCGCTGGCTGGGTCCCTGGGGCCAACGTCCTGACTTTC. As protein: CASSLTGGAGWVPGANVLTF.

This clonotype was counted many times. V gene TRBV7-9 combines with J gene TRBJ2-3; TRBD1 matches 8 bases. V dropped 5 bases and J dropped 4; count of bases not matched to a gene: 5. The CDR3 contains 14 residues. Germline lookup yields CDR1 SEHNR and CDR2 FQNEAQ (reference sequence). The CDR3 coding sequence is TGTGCCAGCAGCGTGACAGGGGCGGCAGATACGCAGTATTTT. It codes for CASSVTGAADTQYF.

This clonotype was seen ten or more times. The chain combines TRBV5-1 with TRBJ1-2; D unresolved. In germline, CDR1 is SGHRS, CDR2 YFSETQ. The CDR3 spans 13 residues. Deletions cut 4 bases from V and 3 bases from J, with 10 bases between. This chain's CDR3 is CASSMTADYGYTF. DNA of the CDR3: TGCGCCAGCAGCATGACCGCCGACTATGGCTACACCTTC.

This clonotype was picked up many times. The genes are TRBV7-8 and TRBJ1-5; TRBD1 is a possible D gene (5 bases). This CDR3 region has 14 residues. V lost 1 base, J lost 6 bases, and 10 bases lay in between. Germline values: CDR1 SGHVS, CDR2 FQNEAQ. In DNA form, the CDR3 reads TGTGCCAGCAGCTTAGTTGGGGACGGTCAGCCCCAGCATTTT. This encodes CASSLVGDGQPQHF.

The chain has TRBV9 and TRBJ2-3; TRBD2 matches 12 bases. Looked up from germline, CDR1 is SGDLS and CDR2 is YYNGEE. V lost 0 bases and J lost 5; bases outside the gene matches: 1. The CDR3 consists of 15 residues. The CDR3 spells CASSVELAGGDTQYF. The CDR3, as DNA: TGTGCCAGCAGCGTAGAACTAGCGGGAGGAGATACGCAGTATTTT.

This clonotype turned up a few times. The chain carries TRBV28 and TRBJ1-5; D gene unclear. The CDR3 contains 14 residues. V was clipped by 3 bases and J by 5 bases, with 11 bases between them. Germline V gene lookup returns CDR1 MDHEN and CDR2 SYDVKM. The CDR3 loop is CASSLSSSDQPQHF. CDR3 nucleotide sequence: TGTGCCAGCAGTTTGTCGTCCTCAGATCAGCCCCAGCATTTT.

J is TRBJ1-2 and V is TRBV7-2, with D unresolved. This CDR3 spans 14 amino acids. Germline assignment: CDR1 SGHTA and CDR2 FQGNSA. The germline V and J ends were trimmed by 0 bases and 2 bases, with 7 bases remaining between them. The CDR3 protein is CASSLAIWNYGYTF. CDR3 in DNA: TGTGCCAGCAGCTTAGCGATATGGAACTATGGCTACACCTTC.

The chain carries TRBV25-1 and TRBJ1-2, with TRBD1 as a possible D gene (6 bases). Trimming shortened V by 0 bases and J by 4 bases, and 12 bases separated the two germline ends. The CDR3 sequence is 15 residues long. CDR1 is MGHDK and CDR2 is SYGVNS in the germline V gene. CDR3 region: CASSEYLPTGYGYTF. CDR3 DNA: TGTGCCAGCAGTGAATACCTTCCGACAGGCTATGGCTACACCTTC.

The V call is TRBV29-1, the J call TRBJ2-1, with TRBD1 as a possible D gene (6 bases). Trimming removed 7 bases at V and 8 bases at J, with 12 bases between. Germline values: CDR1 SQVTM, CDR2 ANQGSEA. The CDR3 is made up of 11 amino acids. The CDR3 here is CSGTTGDEQFF. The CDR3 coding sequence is TGCAGCGGCACGACAGGAGATGAGCAGTTCTTC.

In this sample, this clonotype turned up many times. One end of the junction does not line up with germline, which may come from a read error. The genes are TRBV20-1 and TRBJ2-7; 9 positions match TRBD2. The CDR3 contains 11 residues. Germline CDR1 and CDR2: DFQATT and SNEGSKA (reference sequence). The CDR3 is CSARTLAGLFF. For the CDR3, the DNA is TGCAGTGCCCGCACCCTAGCGGGACTCTTCTTC.

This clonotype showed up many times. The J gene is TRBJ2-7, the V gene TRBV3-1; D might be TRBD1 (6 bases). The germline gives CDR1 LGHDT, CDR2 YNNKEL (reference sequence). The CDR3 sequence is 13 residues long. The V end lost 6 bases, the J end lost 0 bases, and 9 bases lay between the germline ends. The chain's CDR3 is CASRDRSSYEQYF. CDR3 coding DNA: TGTGCCAGCAGAGACAGGTCCTCCTACGAGCAGTACTTC.

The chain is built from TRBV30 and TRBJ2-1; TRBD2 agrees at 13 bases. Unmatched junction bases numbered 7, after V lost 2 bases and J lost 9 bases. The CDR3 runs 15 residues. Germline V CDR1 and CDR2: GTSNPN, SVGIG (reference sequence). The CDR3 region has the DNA TGTGCCTGGAGTTCGGGACTAGCGGGATTTAGTGAGCAGTTCTTC. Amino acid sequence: CAWSSGLAGFSEQFF.

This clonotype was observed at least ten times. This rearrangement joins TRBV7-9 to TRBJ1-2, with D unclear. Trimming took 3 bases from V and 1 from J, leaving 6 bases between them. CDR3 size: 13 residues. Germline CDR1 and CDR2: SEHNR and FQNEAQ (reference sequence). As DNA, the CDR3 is TGTGCCAGCAGCTTTTCGGATAACTATGGCTACACCTTC. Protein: CASSFSDNYGYTF. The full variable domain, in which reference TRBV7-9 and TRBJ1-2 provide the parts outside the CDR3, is DTGVSQNPRHKITKRGQNVTFRCDPISEHNRLYWYRQTLGQGPEFLTYFQNEAQLEKSRLLSDRFSAERPKGSFSTLEIQRTEQGDSAMYLCASSFSDNYGYTFGSGTRLTVV.

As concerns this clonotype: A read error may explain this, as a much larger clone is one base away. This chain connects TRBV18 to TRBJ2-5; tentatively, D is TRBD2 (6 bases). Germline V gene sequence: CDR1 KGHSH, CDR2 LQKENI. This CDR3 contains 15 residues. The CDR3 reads CASSSTTGAEGTQSF. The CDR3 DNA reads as TGTGCCAGCTCATCCACGACTGGGGCGGAGGGGACCCAGTCCTTC. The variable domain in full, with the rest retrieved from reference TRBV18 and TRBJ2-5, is NAGVMQNPRHLVRRRGQEARLRCSPMKGHSHVYWYRQLPEEGLKFMVYLQKENIIDESGMPKERFSAEFPKEGPSILRIQQVVRGDSAAYFCASSSTTGAEGTQSFGPGTRLLVL.

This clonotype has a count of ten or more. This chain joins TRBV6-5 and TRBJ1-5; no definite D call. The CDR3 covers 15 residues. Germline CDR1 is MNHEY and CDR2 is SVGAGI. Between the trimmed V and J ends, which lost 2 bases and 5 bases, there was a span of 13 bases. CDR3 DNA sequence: TGTGCCAGCAGTTACAAAGGGTATGGTGATCAGCCCCAGCATTTT. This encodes CASSYKGYGDQPQHF.